Sequencing of this T cell receptor (beta chain) was carried out in a study of CD8+ T cells in alopecia areata. Once RNA had been extracted, it was reverse transcribed into cDNA to act as the sequencing template. Here immunoSEQ multiplex PCR was the method, and the copy in TCRdb shows in-frame clones only, minus some. The table records around 60,000 clones, around 42% of them present only once. Treatment specified: oral pan-JAK inhibitor, 5-10 mg twice daily. This material consisted of CD8+ T cells sorted from blood, taken at approximately week 36, from a patient treated with tofacitinib. The source is a human donor with alopecia areata.

CDR3 DNA sequence: TGTGCCACCAGCCGGCCGGACCCCCAAGAGACCCAGTACTTC. It translates to CATSRPDPQETQYF. The chain combines TRBV15 with TRBJ2-5; D uncertain. From germline, CDR1 is LNHNV and CDR2 YYDKDF (reference sequence). With 5 bases removed from V and 1 base from J, the gap between germline ends came to 11 bases. CDR3 length equals 14 residues.